This TCR beta chain appears in the sequencing data of a study of beta chain features in type 1 diabetes. General observations from the study: Lower insertion and higher deletion counts appeared at VDJ junctions in type 1 diabetes patients.

With regard to this clone: Its antigen is not identified.

Since all of the isolated RNA was reverse transcribed, expressed TCRB transcripts were what got sequenced. Method: immunoSEQ multiplex PCR; TCRdb's copy keeps in-frame clones and lacks some. The sample consists of around 430,000 clones, roughly 30% of them appearing once. Naive, central memory, regulatory and stem cell-like memory cells within the CD4+ compartment were sorted using CD45RO/CCR7/CD25/CD127/CD95/CD27. The ends were cut back, 4 bases at V and 1 base at J, with 13 bases in the middle. The CDR3 has 15 amino acids. The V gene's germline CDR1 is SEHNR and CDR2 FQNEAQ (reference sequence). This receptor was obtained from a man aged 18 to 30 in good health. Sequencing was done on a sample of naive CD4+ T cells from blood. This sequence joins TRBV7-9 and TRBJ2-5; D ambiguous. The CDR3 is CASSSSWALQETQYF. The CDR3 nucleotides read TGTGCCAGCAGCTCCAGCTGGGCTCTCCAAGAGACCCAGTACTTC.